The clone carrying this T cell receptor beta chain turned up a few times. The same CDR3 arises from other DNA sequences in this sample as well. The data were obtained in a study of beta chain features in type 1 diabetes. Of the isolated RNA, all was reverse transcribed, and so the sequenced material was expressed TCRB transcripts. Libraries were prepared by immunoSEQ multiplex PCR; TCRdb keeps only in-frame clonotypes and omits some of them. The table has 900,000 or so clones, 15% to 20% seen once. Material: naive CD4+ T cells from blood. The origin of this receptor is a woman between 18 and 29 years old in good health.

CDR3 DNA sequence: TGTGCCAGCAGGGTTAACACCGGGGAGCTGTTTTTT. Its translation: CASRVNTGELFF. This chain links TRBV28 with TRBJ2-2; no firm D call. V lost 6 bases, J lost 2 bases, and 4 bases lay in between. CDR1 and CDR2 (germline): MDHEN, SYDVKM. The CDR3 consists of 12 residues. The full variable domain, its missing parts supplied by reference TRBV28 and TRBJ2-2, is DVKVTQSSRYLVKRTGEKVFLECVQDMDHENMFWYRQDPGLGLRLIYFSYDVKMKEKGDIPEGYSVSREKKERFSLILESASTNQTSMYLCASRVNTGELFFGEGSRLTVL.